The 3 T cell receptor beta chains in this list originate from one sample, sequenced in a study of control samples from healthy donors and cancer patients. TCRdb keeps only in-frame clones here, not all; method: immunoSEQ multiplex PCR. The table shows about 190,000 clones, with 91% occurring only once. Source material: blood. These receptors all come from a man aged 30 to 45 in good health.

The chain couples TRBV27 to TRBJ1-1, with D possibly TRBD1 on 6 matching bases. The CDR3 sequence is 16 residues long. CDR1 and CDR2 from the germline V gene are MNHEY and SMNVEV (reference sequence). V was shortened by 4 bases and J by 1 base, with 16 bases between the two germline ends. The CDR3 nucleotides read TGTGCCAGCAGTTCCGCCCGGGGAGGGGGGAACACTGAAGCTTTCTTT. It is translated as CASSSARGGGNTEAFF.

The chain couples TRBV6-5 to TRBJ2-1, with D possibly matching TRBD2 (5 bases). There are 14 residues in the CDR3. CDR1 is MNHEY and CDR2 is SVGAGI in the germline V gene. Trimming removed 6 bases from V and 6 bases from J, with 15 bases in between. CDR3 residues: CASRFRDGVNEQFF. Here the CDR3 DNA reads TGTGCCAGCAGATTCCGGGATGGCGTCAATGAGCAGTTCTTC.

Here the CDR3 DNA reads TGCGCCAGCAGCCTGCCAGGCACAGATACGCAGTATTTT. The encoded protein is CASSLPGTDTQYF. The J gene is TRBJ2-3, the V gene TRBV4-1; no reliable D call. The CDR3 consists of 13 residues. The germline gives CDR1 MGHRA, CDR2 YSYEKL. Between the trimmed V and J ends, which lost 4 bases and 1 base, there was a span of 6 bases.